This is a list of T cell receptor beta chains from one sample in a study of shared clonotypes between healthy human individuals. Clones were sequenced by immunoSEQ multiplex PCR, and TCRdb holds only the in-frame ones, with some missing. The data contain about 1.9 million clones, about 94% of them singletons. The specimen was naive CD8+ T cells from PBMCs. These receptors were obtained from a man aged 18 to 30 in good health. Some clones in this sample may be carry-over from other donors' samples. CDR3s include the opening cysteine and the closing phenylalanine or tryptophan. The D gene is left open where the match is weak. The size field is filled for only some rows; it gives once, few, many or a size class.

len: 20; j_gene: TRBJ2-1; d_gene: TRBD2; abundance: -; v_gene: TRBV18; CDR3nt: TGTGCCAGCTCTTCACCGGTGGGGCTAGCGGGGGATAACTCCTACAATGAGCAGTTCTTC; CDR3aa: CASSSPVGLAGDNSYNEQFF
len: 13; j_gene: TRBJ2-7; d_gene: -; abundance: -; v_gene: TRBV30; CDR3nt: TGTGCCTGGAGTGTAGGGGGGTCCTACGAGCAGTACTTC; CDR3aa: CAWSVGGSYEQYF
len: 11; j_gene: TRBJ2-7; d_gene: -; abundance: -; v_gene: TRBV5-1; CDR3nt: TGCGCCAGCAGCTTGTGGGACGAGCAGTACTTC; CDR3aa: CASSLWDEQYF
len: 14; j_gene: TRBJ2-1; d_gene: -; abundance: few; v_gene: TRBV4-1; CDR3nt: TGCGCCAGCAGCCAAGATAGTACCTACAATGAGCAGTTCTTC; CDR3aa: CASSQDSTYNEQFF
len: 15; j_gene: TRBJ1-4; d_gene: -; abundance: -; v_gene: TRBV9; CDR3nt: TGTGCCAGCAGCGTTCTCCCAGGGACTAATGAAAAACTGTTTTTT; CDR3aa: CASSVLPGTNEKLFF
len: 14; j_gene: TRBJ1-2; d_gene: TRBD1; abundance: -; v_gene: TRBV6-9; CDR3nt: TGTGCCAGCAGCCGAAGACAGGGAGACTATGGCTACACCTTC; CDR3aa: CASSRRQGDYGYTF
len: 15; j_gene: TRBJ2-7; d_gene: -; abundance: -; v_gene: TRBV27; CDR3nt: TGTGCCAGCAGTGCGCAGCGTGGGAAAGACTACGAGCAGTACTTC; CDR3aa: CASSAQRGKDYEQYF
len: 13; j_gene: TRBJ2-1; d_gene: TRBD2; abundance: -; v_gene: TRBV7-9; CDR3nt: TGTGCCAGCAGCACGGGACTAGCCGGTGAGCAGTTCTTC; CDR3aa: CASSTGLAGEQFF
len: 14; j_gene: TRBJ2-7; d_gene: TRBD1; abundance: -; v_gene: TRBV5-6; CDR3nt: TGTGCCAGCAGCACCGGACAGGATTTCTACGAGCAGTACTTC; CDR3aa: CASSTGQDFYEQYF
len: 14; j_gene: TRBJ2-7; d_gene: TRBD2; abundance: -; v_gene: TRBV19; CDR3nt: TGTGCCAGTAGTACAATAGCGGGAGACTACGAGCAGTACTTC; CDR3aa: CASSTIAGDYEQYF
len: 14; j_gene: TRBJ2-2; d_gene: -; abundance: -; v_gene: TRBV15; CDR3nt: TGTGCCACCAGCAGAGATGAAGGGACCGGGGAGCTGTTTTTT; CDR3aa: CATSRDEGTGELFF
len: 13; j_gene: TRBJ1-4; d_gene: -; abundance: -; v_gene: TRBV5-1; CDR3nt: TGCGCCAGCAGCGTAGGCAATAATGAAAAACTGTTTTTT; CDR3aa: CASSVGNNEKLFF
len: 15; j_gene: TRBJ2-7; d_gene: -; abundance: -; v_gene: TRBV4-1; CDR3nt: TGCGCCAGCAGCGGAGAGGCGTGGGAGGACCACGAGCAGTACTTC; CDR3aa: CASSGEAWEDHEQYF
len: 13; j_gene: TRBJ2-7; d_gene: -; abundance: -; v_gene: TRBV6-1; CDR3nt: TGTGCCAGCAGTGAAAGCCCCTCCTACGAGCAGTACTTC; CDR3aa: CASSESPSYEQYF
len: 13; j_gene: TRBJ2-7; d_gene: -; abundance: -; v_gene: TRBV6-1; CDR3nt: TGTGCCAGCAGTCCCCGGGGCAGGAGCGAGCAGTACTTC; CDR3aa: CASSPRGRSEQYF
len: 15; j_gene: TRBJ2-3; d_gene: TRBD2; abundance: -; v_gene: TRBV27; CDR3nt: TGTGCCAGCAGTTTAGGGACTAGCGACGCAGATACGCAGTATTTT; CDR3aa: CASSLGTSDADTQYF
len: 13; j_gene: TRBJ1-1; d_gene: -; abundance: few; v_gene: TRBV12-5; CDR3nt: TGTGCTAGTGGTTTTGGGGTGAACACTGAAGCTTTCTTT; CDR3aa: CASGFGVNTEAFF
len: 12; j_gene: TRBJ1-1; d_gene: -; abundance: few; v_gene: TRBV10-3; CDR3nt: TGTGCCATCACCGGGAGGGCGCACGAAGCTTTCTTT; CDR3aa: CAITGRAHEAFF
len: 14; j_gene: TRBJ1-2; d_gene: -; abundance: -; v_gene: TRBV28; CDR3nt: TGTGCCAGCAAAACCTCGTGGCAGATCTATGGCTACACCTTC; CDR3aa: CASKTSWQIYGYTF
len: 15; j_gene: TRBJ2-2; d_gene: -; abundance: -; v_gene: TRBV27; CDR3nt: TGTGCCAGCAGTTTGGGACCCGCATGGACCGGGGAGCTGTTTTTT; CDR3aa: CASSLGPAWTGELFF
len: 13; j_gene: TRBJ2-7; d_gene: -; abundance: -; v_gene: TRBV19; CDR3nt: TGTGCCAGTAGTATGGGGCAAGGCTACGAGCAGTACTTC; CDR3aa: CASSMGQGYEQYF
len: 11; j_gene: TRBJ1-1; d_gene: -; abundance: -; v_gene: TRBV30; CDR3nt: TGTGCCTGGAGTCACAACACTGAAGCTTTCTTT; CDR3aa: CAWSHNTEAFF
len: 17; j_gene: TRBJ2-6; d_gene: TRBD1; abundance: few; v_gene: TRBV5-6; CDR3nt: TGTGCCAGCAGCCCGGACAGGGGAAGGTCTGGGGCCAACGTCCTGACTTTC; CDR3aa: CASSPDRGRSGANVLTF
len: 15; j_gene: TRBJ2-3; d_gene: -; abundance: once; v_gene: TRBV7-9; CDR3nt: TGTGCCAGCAGCTTAGCCTTTCACGAGTTGAATACGCAGTATTTT; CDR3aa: CASSLAFHELNTQYF
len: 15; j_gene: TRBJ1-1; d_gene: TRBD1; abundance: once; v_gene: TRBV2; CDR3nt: TGTGCCACCGCGGGACAGCCGACGATGAACACTGAAGCTTTCTTT; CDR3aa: CATAGQPTMNTEAFF
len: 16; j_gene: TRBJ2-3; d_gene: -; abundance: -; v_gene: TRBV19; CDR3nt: TGTGCCAGTAGTATTGGGGGGGACACAAGCACAGATACGCAGTATTTT; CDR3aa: CASSIGGDTSTDTQYF
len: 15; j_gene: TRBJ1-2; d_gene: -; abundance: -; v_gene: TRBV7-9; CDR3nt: TGTGCCAGCAGCCCCCCCGCAGTCCCTAACTATGGCTACACCTTC; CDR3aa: CASSPPAVPNYGYTF
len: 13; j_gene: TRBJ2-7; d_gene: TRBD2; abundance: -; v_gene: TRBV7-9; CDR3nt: TGTGCCAGCAGCTCCGGACTAGCTTCCGAGCAGTACTTC; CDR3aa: CASSSGLASEQYF
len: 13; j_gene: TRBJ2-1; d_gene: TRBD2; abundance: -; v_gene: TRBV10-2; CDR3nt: TGCGCCATTACTAGCGGGGGATACAATGAGCAGTTCTTC; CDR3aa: CAITSGGYNEQFF
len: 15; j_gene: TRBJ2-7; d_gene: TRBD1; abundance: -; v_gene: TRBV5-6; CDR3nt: TGTGCCAGCAGTCAGACAGGGGAGGTCAACTACGAGCAGTACTTC; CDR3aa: CASSQTGEVNYEQYF
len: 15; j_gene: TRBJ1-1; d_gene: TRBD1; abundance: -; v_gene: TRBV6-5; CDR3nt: TGTGCCAGCAGTTATTGGACAGGGTTGAGCACTGAAGCTTTCTTT; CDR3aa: CASSYWTGLSTEAFF
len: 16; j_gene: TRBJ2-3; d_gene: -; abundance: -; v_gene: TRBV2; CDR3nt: TGTGCCAGCAGCGACCCGGAGACAGAGTCTACACATACGCAGTATTTT; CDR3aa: CASSDPETESTHTQYF
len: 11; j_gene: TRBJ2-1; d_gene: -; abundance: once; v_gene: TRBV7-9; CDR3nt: TGTGCCAGCAGTTCAGGGTCGGAGCAGTTCTTC; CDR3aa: CASSSGSEQFF
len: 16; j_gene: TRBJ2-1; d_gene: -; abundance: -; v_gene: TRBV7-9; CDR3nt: TGTGCCAGCAGCCCTCCCCCCCAGGCCCTGGTCAATGAGCAGTTCTTC; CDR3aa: CASSPPPQALVNEQFF
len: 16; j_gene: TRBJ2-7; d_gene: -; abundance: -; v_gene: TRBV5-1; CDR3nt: TGCGCCAGCAGCTGGGACCGCCTCATGGGGACCTACGAGCAGTACTTC; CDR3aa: CASSWDRLMGTYEQYF
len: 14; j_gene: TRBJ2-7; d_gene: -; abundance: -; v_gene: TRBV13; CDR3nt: TGTGCCAGCAGCTTAGGCCCCACAGGGCGGGAGCAGTACTTC; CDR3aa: CASSLGPTGREQYF
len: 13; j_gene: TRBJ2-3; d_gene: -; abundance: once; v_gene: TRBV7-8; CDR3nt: TGTGCCAGCAGCTTGGTCAGACCAGATACGCAGTATTTT; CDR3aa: CASSLVRPDTQYF
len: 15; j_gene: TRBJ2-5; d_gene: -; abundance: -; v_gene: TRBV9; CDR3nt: TGTGCCAGCAGCGTAAGTCTCGGGGCTGACGAGACCCAGTACTTC; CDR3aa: CASSVSLGADETQYF
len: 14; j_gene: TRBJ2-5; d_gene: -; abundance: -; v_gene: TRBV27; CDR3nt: TGTGCCAGCGCGATGGGGCCAGAGGAAGAGACCCAGTACTTC; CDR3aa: CASAMGPEEETQYF
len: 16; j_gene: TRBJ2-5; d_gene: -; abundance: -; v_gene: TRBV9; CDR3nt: TGTGCCAGCAGCGTAGGGTTAGGGACTCTGCAAGAGACCCAGTACTTC; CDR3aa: CASSVGLGTLQETQYF
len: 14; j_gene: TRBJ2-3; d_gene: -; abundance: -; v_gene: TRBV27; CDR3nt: TGTGCCAGCAGTTTCCGGGACTCAAGAGATACGCAGTATTTT; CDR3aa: CASSFRDSRDTQYF
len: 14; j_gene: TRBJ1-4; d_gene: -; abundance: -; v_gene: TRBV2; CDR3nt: TGTGCCAGCAAAATCCGTCAGTACAATGAAAAACTGTTTTTT; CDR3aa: CASKIRQYNEKLFF
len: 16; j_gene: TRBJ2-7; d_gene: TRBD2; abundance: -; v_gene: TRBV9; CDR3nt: TGTGCCAGCAGCAGCAACAACGGGACTAGCTCCTACGAGCAGTACTTC; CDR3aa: CASSSNNGTSSYEQYF
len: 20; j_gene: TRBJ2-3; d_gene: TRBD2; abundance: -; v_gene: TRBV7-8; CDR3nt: TGTGCCAGCAGCCCACGTACCGGGACTAGCGGACAAGAAATCACAGATACGCAGTATTTT; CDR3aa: CASSPRTGTSGQEITDTQYF
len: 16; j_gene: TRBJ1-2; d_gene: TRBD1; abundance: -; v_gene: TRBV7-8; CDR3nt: TGTGCCAGCAGCCTAGACAGGACAGGGGGCGGATATGGCTACACCTTC; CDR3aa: CASSLDRTGGGYGYTF
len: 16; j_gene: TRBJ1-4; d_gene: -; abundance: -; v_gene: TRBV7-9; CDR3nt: TGTGCCAGCAGCCGACAGCAATACACAACTAATGAAAAACTGTTTTTT; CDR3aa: CASSRQQYTTNEKLFF
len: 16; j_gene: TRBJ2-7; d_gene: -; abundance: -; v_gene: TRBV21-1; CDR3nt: TGTGCCAGCAGCAAAGAGGCGCTAGCGGGAACCTACGAGCAGTACTTC; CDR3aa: CASSKEALAGTYEQYF